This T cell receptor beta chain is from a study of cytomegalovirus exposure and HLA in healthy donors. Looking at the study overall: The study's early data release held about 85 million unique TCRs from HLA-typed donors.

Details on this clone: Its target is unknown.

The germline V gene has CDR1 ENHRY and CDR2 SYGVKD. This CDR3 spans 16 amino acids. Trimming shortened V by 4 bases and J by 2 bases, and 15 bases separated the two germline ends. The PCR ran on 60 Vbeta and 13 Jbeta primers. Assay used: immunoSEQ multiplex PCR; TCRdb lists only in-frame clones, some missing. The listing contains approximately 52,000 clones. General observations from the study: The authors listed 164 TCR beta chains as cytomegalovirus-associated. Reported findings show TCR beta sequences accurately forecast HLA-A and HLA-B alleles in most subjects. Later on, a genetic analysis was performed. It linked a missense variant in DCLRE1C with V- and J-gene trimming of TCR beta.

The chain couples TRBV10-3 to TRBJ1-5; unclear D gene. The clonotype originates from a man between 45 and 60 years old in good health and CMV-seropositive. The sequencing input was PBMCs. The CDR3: CAISGEGGGGNQPQHF. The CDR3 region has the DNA TGTGCCATCAGTGGGGAGGGTGGTGGAGGCAATCAGCCCCAGCATTTT.